This T cell receptor (beta chain) was sequenced in a study of Graves' ophthalmopathy and Graves' hyperthyroidism. As for the study in general: Before any treatment was given, at initial diagnosis, peripheral blood was collected. Regarding the study as a whole: Ophthalmopathy was separated from stable hyperthyroidism by a 13-signature model with 85% to 90% sensitivity and around 81% specificity.

Ophthalmopathy cases showed moderate-to-severe activity, scoring CAS ≥3 and NOSPECS ≥4, with duration under 3 months. Scientists amplified the TCR beta CDR3 regions from RNA transcripts. RT-PCR was first run with HTBI primers, then multiplex PCR in a second round. TCRdb ran MiXCR on the multiplex PCR reads and lists one entry per CDR3 protein. The table includes some 150,000 distinct CDR3 sequences, approximately 40% detected once. About this clonotype itself: What it binds is unknown.

V was cut by 4 bases and J by 6 bases, with 7 bases left in between. The CDR3 loop spans 12 amino acids. CDR1 and CDR2 (germline): MNHEY, SVGAGI. V and J are TRBV6-5 and TRBJ1-5, with D hard to call. The sample was peripheral blood. The sequence came from a man under 40 with Graves' ophthalmopathy. For the CDR3, the DNA is TGTGCCAGCAGTTCCCCCTCTCAGCCCCAGCATTTT. Protein product: CASSSPSQPQHF.